What follows describes a single T cell receptor beta chain. This sample is part of a study of control samples from healthy donors and cancer patients. Data came from immunoSEQ multiplex PCR; TCRdb stores just in-frame clones and leaves some out. The sample records about 100,000 clones, about 88% being singletons. CDR3 size: 13 residues. The germline CDR1 and CDR2 sequences are SGHAT and FQNNGV. With V trimmed by 10 bases and J by 9 bases, 11 bases remained unmatched. The sequenced sample was blood. The clonotype was recovered from a woman between 50 and 59 years old in good health. V usage is TRBV11-2 and J usage is TRBJ2-1; TRBD2 aligns across 8 bases. The CDR3 loop reads CAIGGANWGEQFF. The DNA of the CDR3 is TGTGCCATCGGGGGGGCCAACTGGGGTGAGCAGTTCTTC.